Sequencing of this T cell receptor beta chain was carried out in a study of blood T cell repertoires in COVID-19. Study-wide context: PBMCs, B-cell-depleted T cells, or T cells provided the cDNA or gDNA that made up the material.

Original methodology: Quantification of nucleated cells was approximated via reference gene primer amplification. Profiled with immunoSEQ multiplex PCR; TCRdb holds only in-frame clones, not every one. Clonal size and the V and J genes are those of that table, whereas D and trimming came from the DNA. This table has about 290,000 clones, over 80% appearing once. Germline CDR1 and CDR2: SGDLS and YYNGEE. The CDR3 covers 13 residues. V lost 6 bases to trimming and J lost 7 bases, with 11 bases between them. This clone occurred once. The sample was peripheral blood. The chain combines TRBV9 with TRBJ1-6; D might be TRBD1 (5 bases). This receptor was obtained from a woman aged 45 to 65 with active or convalescent COVID-19. The CDR3 protein is CASNRQTNSPLHF. The DNA for the CDR3 is TGTGCCAGCAACCGACAGACGAATTCACCCCTCCACTTT.